The 15 T cell receptor beta chains reported below all come from one sample, sequenced in a study of vaccination and CD4 T cells after COVID-19. Sample treatment: roughly 11-day PBMC culture with coronavirus spike peptide pools or control peptides (ViraFEST assay). An unexposed donor provided the CD4+ T cells, which were collected before the COVID-19 pandemic (2011-2018). Their specific antigens are unknown. Sequencing of cultured CD4+ T cell DNA used the Oncomine TCR Beta short-read assay. TCRdb re-derived calls from the PCR reads in MiXCR, one entry per CDR3 protein. The sample lists about 1,300 distinct CDR3 sequences; 15% to 20% were seen once. Material for sequencing was CD4+ T cells from blood, cultured in vitro. The receptors stem from a human donor in good health.

This clonotype was detected a few times. V and J are TRBV6-1 and TRBJ2-7; 10 nucleotides match TRBD2. J was trimmed by 1 base and V by 6 bases; bases with no gene match: 3. This CDR3 region has 14 residues. Germline V gene data show CDR1 as MNHNS and CDR2 as SASEGT. This CDR3 reads CASRGTSASYEQYF. The CDR3 nucleotides are TGTGCCAGCAGAGGGACTAGCGCATCCTACGAGCAGTACTTC.

The sample holds a few counts of this clonotype. This chain uses TRBV18 with TRBJ2-5; no clear D gene. Germline CDR1 reads KGHSH; CDR2 reads LQKENI. This CDR3 region has 15 residues. Trimming stripped 6 bases from V and 1 base from J, with 15 bases between. The CDR3, as DNA: TGTGCCAGCTCCCCGAACCAGGAATCCCAAGAGACCCAGTACTTC. This gives the protein CASSPNQESQETQYF.

The J gene is TRBJ1-2, the V gene TRBV5-4, with D possibly TRBD1 on 5 matching bases. CDR3 size: 12 residues. V lost 3 bases and J 8 bases, leaving 11 bases between the germline ends. Germline lookup yields CDR1 SGHNT and CDR2 YYREEE (reference sequence). CDR3 sequence reads: CASSSGPVGYTF. The CDR3 DNA reads as TGTGCCAGCAGCTCGGGACCCGTCGGCTACACCTTC. Variable domain in full (rest from reference TRBV5-4 and TRBJ1-2): ETGVTQSPTHLIKTRGQQVTLRCSSQSGHNTVSWYQQALGQGPQFIFQYYREEENGRGNFPPRFSGLQFPNYSSELNVNALELDDSALYLCASSSGPVGYTFGSGTRLTVV.

The V gene is TRBV28, the J gene TRBJ1-5; TRBD1 matches 7 bases. The ends lost 1 base at V and 2 bases at J; junction bases unmatched: 5. Germline assignment: CDR1 MDHEN and CDR2 SYDVKM. CDR3 length: 16 residues. The CDR3 reads CASSLLGDRGNQPQHF. The CDR3 bases are TGTGCCAGCAGTTTATTAGGGGACAGAGGCAATCAGCCCCAGCATTTT.

V usage is TRBV21-1 and J usage is TRBJ2-7; the table's D gene call, TRBD1, was not cross checked with the DNA. TRBV21-1 is annotated as a pseudogene. There are 14 residues in the CDR3. The CDR3 DNA reads as TGTGCCAGCGACAAGAGGGACAGGGTCTACGAGCAGTACTTC. As protein: CASDKRDRVYEQYF.

The rearrangement joins TRBV20-1 to TRBJ1-2; D remains unclear. Germline V gives CDR1 DFQATT, CDR2 SNEGSKA (reference sequence). Trimming took 7 bases from V and 7 from J, leaving 13 bases between them. The CDR3 sequence is 11 residues long. The CDR3 DNA reads TGCAGTGGAAAGACTGACTGTGGCTACACCTTC. Protein: CSGKTDCGYTF.

This clonotype is medium-sized in the sample. The genes are TRBV20-1 and TRBJ1-1; D not resolved. The CDR3 has 14 residues. The V gene's germline CDR1 is DFQATT and CDR2 SNEGSKA (reference sequence). The ends were cut back, 2 bases at V and 0 bases at J, with 10 bases in the middle. CDR3 sequence reads: CSARRPGMNTEAFF. CDR3 nucleotide sequence: TGCAGTGCTAGAAGGCCGGGCATGAACACTGAAGCTTTCTTT.

The J gene is TRBJ1-2, the V gene TRBV25-1; D gene ambiguous. This CDR3 region has 13 residues. Germline CDR1 is MGHDK and CDR2 is SYGVNS. Between the trimmed V and J ends, which lost 1 base and 4 bases, there was a span of 7 bases. CDR3 in amino acids: CASSELTTYGYTF. CDR3 in DNA: TGTGCCAGCAGTGAATTAACTACCTATGGCTACACCTTC.

The chain carries TRBV5-5 and TRBJ1-6, with 7 positions matching TRBD1. Trimming took 4 bases from V and 8 from J; bases not matched to a gene: 6. Germline values: CDR1 SGHKS, CDR2 YYEKEE (reference sequence). This CDR3 is built from 14 residues. The CDR3 nucleotides read TGTGCCAGCAGCCGTCGACAGGGCCATTCACCCCTCCACTTT. It codes for CASSRRQGHSPLHF.

The V gene is TRBV5-1, the J gene TRBJ1-2, with TRBD1 as a possible D gene (5 bases). The CDR3 contains 14 residues. Germline CDR1 reads SGHRS; CDR2 reads YFSETQ. V was cut by 4 bases and J by 3 bases, with 13 bases left in between. The CDR3 nucleotides are TGCGCCAGCAGCAGAACCGGGACGGACTATGGCTACACCTTC. It yields the protein CASSRTGTDYGYTF. Together with reference TRBV5-1 and TRBJ1-2, the CDR3 gives the full variable domain: KAGVTQTPRYLIKTRGQQVTLSCSPISGHRSVSWYQQTPGQGLQFLFEYFSETQRNKGNFPGRFSGRQFSNSRSEMNVSTLELGDSALYLCASSRTGTDYGYTFGSGTRLTVV.

This clonotype is medium-sized (0.01 to 0.1%) within its sample. The V gene is TRBV6-5, the J gene TRBJ1-6; TRBD1 might be the D (5 bases). Germline values: CDR1 MNHEY, CDR2 SVGAGI. V lost 0 bases and J lost 2, with 8 bases in between. This CDR3 contains 16 residues. The CDR3 region is CASSYSGVAYNSPLHF. DNA of the CDR3: TGTGCCAGCAGTTACTCAGGGGTAGCCTATAATTCACCCCTCCACTTT.

This clonotype was observed a few times. The CDR3 is CASSWDRGQPQHF. CDR3 coding DNA: TGTGCCAGCAGTTGGGACAGGGGACAGCCCCAGCATTTT. V and J are TRBV12-3 or TRBV12-4 and TRBJ1-5, with 10 bases that match TRBD1. The CDR3 sequence is 13 residues long. Trimming took 4 bases from V and 7 from J; bases not matched to a gene: 1.

The chain uses TRBV18 and TRBJ1-1; D call uncertain. This CDR3 comprises 13 residues. Trimming took off 3 bases at V and 7 bases at J, with 12 bases between the two ends. CDR1 is KGHSH, CDR2 LQKENI, per germline. CDR3 residues: CASSPVVDGEAFF. Here the CDR3 DNA reads TGTGCCAGCTCACCCGTGGTCGACGGTGAAGCTTTCTTT.

This chain links TRBV5-1 with TRBJ1-1; D may be TRBD1 (5 bases). CDR3 length: 16 residues. V lost 4 bases, J lost 4 bases, and 20 bases lay in between. In germline, CDR1 is SGHRS, CDR2 YFSETQ. The CDR3 spells CASSTQGPTGGTEAFF. The CDR3 DNA is TGCGCCAGCAGCACTCAGGGCCCAACGGGGGGCACTGAAGCTTTCTTT.

The chain uses TRBV6-1 and TRBJ1-5; no clear D. Per the germline V gene, CDR1 is MNHNS and CDR2 is SASEGT. V was shortened by 3 bases and J by 4 bases, with 7 bases between the two germline ends. This CDR3 is built from 13 residues. The CDR3 spells CASSDLPNQPQHF. DNA of the CDR3: TGTGCCAGCAGTGACTTGCCGAATCAGCCCCAGCATTTT.